This TCR beta chain emerged from a study of control samples from healthy donors and cancer patients. The CDR3 is 13 residues long. CDR1 is MNHEY, CDR2 SMNVEV, per germline (reference sequence). The V end lost 7 bases, the J end lost 1 base, and 9 bases lay between the germline ends. Repertoires were generated with immunoSEQ multiplex PCR, while TCRdb's copy carries only in-frame clones and drops some. This sample carries about 120,000 clones, approximately 92% of them seen once, and the ten largest clones take 0.55% to 0.65%. What was sequenced was PBMCs. The clonotype originates from a man older than 75 with head and neck cancer. The gene calls are TRBV27 and TRBJ2-3; D might be TRBD2 (6 bases). In DNA, the CDR3 is TGTGCCAGCACTGCTAGCGGCACAGATACGCAGTATTTT. Its protein is CASTASGTDTQYF.